The 13 T cell receptor beta chains given below trace back to one sample, sequenced in a study of T cells after yellow fever vaccination. TCRdb reprocessed the 5' RACE reads via MiXCR and lists one record per CDR3 protein. The sample includes about 68,000 distinct CDR3 sequences, about 6% of them seen just once. Sequenced material: CD8+ T cells sorted from PBMCs, taken approximately 47 days after the first yellow fever vaccination. The source is a man aged 18 to 30 who received the YFV17D yellow fever vaccine.

This clonotype was counted at least ten times. The V and J genes are TRBV7-8 and TRBJ1-1; D is undetermined. Germline-derived CDR1 and CDR2 are SGHVS and FQNEAQ. This CDR3 region has 14 residues. V lost 8 bases to trimming and J lost 2 bases, with 15 bases between them. The CDR3 sequence: CASGSGYGNTEAFF. DNA for the CDR3: TGTGCCAGCGGTTCTGGGTACGGAAACACTGAAGCTTTCTTT.

This clonotype was counted many times. CDR3 bases: TGCGCCAGCAGCCCGTCCTTGCAAGAGACCCAGTACTTC. This codes for CASSPSLQETQYF. This rearrangement joins TRBV4-3 to TRBJ2-5; D remains ambiguous. Trimming took off 4 bases at V and 2 bases at J, with 8 bases between the two ends. This CDR3 has 13 residues. Germline V gene sequence: CDR1 LGHNA, CDR2 YSLEER.

This clonotype has only a few counts. Relative to the germline gene, one junction end is altered; a read error may explain this. The chain carries TRBV6-5 and TRBJ1-2; D uncertain. CDR3 size: 13 residues. Germline CDR1 is MNHEY and CDR2 is SVGAGI. In DNA form, the CDR3 reads TGTGCCAGCAGCTACTTTCAGGCGCACGGCTACACCTTC. Translation: CASSYFQAHGYTF.

This clonotype occurred many times. The chain uses TRBV5-5 and TRBJ2-5, with 8 positions matching TRBD1. Germline values: CDR1 SGHKS, CDR2 YYEKEE (reference sequence). The V segment lost 3 bases and the J segment 5 bases; nucleotides outside the gene matches: 6. The length of the CDR3 is 14 residues. CDR3 protein: CASSSTGVWETQYF. The CDR3 DNA is TGTGCCAGCAGCTCGACAGGGGTCTGGGAGACCCAGTACTTC.

Ten or more counts support this clonotype. The chain couples TRBV25-1 to TRBJ1-6; D is undetermined. The CDR3 sequence is 15 residues long. Germline lookup yields CDR1 MGHDK and CDR2 SYGVNS. Trimming cost V 2 bases and J 1 base, with 6 bases left between them. The chain's CDR3 is CASSEKDSYNSPLHF. In DNA form, the CDR3 reads TGTGCCAGCAGTGAAAAGGATTCCTATAATTCACCCCTCCACTTT.

Note on this clonotype: With a much larger clone just one base away, this may be a read error. The chain employs TRBV6-2 or TRBV6-3 and TRBJ2-7; D remains unclear. The CDR3 has 13 amino acids. Germline lookup yields CDR1 MNHEY and CDR2 SVGEGT. The CDR3 nucleotides are TGTGCCAGAAGTTACACGGAAGCCTACGAGCAGTACTTC. This codes for CARSYTEAYEQYF.

This clonotype has a count of ten or more. The genes are TRBV4-1 and TRBJ1-1; no reliable D call. CDR1 is MGHRA and CDR2 is YSYEKL in the germline V gene. The CDR3 is 14 residues long. Trimming pared 3 bases from V and 0 bases from J, leaving 8 bases between. DNA of the CDR3: TGCGCCAGCAGCCATGTACAGATGAACACTGAAGCTTTCTTT. Translation gives CASSHVQMNTEAFF.

This clonotype was seen a few times. This chain uses TRBV30 with TRBJ2-7; no definite D call. CDR3 length equals 11 residues. Trimming removed 2 bases at V and 4 bases at J, with 6 bases between. Germline CDR1 reads GTSNPN; CDR2 reads SVGIG (reference sequence). CDR3 sequence: CAWSPDYEQYF. CDR3 DNA sequence: TGTGCCTGGAGTCCCGATTACGAGCAGTACTTC.

This clonotype was observed at least ten times. The genes are TRBV5-6 and TRBJ2-1; D is ambiguous. The germline CDR1 and CDR2 sequences are SGHDT and YYEEEE. Between the trimmed V and J ends, which lost 1 base and 2 bases, there was a span of 10 bases. This CDR3 is 15 amino acids long. CDR3 nucleotides: TGTGCCAGCAGCTTGAGTGCGGTTACCTACAATGAGCAGTTCTTC. Its translation: CASSLSAVTYNEQFF.

There are many counts of this clonotype. The junction and the germline gene differ at one end; a read error may be behind it. J is TRBJ1-1 and V is TRBV7-9; D is undetermined. The CDR3 sequence is 10 residues long. Germline V CDR1 and CDR2: SEHNR, FQNEAQ (reference sequence). For the CDR3, the DNA is TGTGACAGCAGCTTAGCTGAAGCTTTCTTT. The encoded protein is CDSSLAEAFF. Looking up the rest from reference TRBV7-9 and TRBJ1-1 gives the full variable domain: DTGVSQNPRHKITKRGQNVTFRCDPISEHNRLYWYRQTLGQGPEFLTYFQNEAQLEKSRLLSDRFSAERPKGSFSTLEIQRTEQGDSAMYLCDSSLAEAFFGQGTRLTVV.

About this clonotype itself: This could be a read error, since a much larger clone is one nucleotide away. This chain joins TRBV5-1 and TRBJ1-1; D perhaps matches TRBD1 (5 bases). The length of the CDR3 is 14 residues. The germline gives CDR1 SGHRS, CDR2 YFSETQ. CDR3 sequence (DNA): TGCACCAGCAGCTTCCGGTCGAAGGGGACTGAAGCTTTCTTT. Protein: CTSSFRSKGTEAFF.

The V gene is TRBV15, the J gene TRBJ1-5; tentative D call: TRBD1 (5 bases). V was trimmed by 3 bases and J by 0 bases, leaving 12 bases between them. CDR1 and CDR2 from the germline V gene are LNHNV and YYDKDF (reference sequence). CDR3 length: 16 amino acids. This CDR3 reads CATSSLGPYSNQPQHF. The CDR3 DNA is TGTGCCACCAGCAGCCTGGGGCCTTATAGCAATCAGCCCCAGCATTTT.

The chain employs TRBV27 and TRBJ2-1; 9 nucleotides align to TRBD2. From germline, CDR1 is MNHEY and CDR2 SMNVEV (reference sequence). Germline trimming cut 6 bases from V and 9 bases from J; bases unmatched to any gene: 12. The CDR3 is 15 residues long. Here the CDR3 DNA reads TGTGCCAGCAGGCAAGGGACTAGCAGTAGTAGTGAGCAGTTCTTC. Translating gives CASRQGTSSSSEQFF.